The clone carrying this T cell receptor beta chain was recorded only once. The antigen is not known. The data are from a study of beta chain features in type 1 diabetes. Study details: Sorted cell examination encompassed over 90 million cells across all samples.

Per the germline V gene, CDR1 is SNHLY and CDR2 is FYNNEI. Trimming cost V 6 bases and J 8 bases, with 19 bases left between them. The CDR3 runs 14 residues. Expressed TCRB transcripts were sequenced after all isolated RNA was converted to cDNA. The method was immunoSEQ multiplex PCR; TCRdb's version includes in-frame clones alone and lacks a portion of them. The sample records roughly 150,000 clones, approximately 12% being singletons. Broader study findings: Compared with healthy donors, patients appeared to share more similar naive, central memory and regulatory TCRB repertoires.

J is TRBJ1-2 and V is TRBV2, with D maybe TRBD1 (5 bases). What was sequenced was central memory CD4+ T cells from blood. This clonotype was obtained from a man younger than 30 in good health. The CDR3 here is CASSPRDGTTGYTF. For the CDR3, the DNA is TGTGCCAGCAGCCCCCGGGACGGCACAACGGGCTACACCTTC.